This T cell receptor beta chain was captured in a study of early T cells in non-severe SARS-CoV-2 infection. Study results and caveats: VDJdb matching, biased toward anti-spike CD8 responses, missed private and CD4 specificities.

On this clonotype: No antigen is known for it.

Individually, cDNA molecules had unique molecular identifiers attached to them. From the 5' RACE reads, TCRdb called clonotypes with MiXCR, one entry per CDR3 protein. The table lists 66,000 or so distinct CDR3 sequences, 10% to 12% of them singletons. V was shortened by 0 bases and J by 10 bases, with 13 bases between the two germline ends. Germline V gene sequence: CDR1 MNHNS, CDR2 SASEGT. The CDR3 loop spans 15 amino acids. This TCR derives from an adult who was a healthcare worker with PCR-confirmed SARS-CoV-2 infection or an uninfected control (not recorded which). Input material: whole blood. The chain has TRBV6-1 and TRBJ1-6; possibly TRBD1 for D (5 bases). The CDR3 sequence is CASSEARGRGSPLHF. The CDR3 region has the DNA TGTGCCAGCAGTGAAGCTAGGGGACGTGGCTCACCCCTCCACTTT.